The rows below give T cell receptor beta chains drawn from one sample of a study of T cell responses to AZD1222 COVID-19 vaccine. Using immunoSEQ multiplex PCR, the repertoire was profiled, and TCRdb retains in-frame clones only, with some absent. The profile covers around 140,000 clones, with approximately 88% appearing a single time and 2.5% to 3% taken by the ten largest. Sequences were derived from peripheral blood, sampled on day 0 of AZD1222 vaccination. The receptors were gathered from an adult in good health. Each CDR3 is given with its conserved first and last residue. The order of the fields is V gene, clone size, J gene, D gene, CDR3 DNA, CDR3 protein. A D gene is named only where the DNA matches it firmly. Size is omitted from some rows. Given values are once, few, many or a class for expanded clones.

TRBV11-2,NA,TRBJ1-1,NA,TGTGCCAGCAGCCCCGGGGAGAACACTGAAGCTTTCTTT,CASSPGENTEAFF
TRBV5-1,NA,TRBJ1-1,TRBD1,TGCGCCAGCAGCTGGTCCGGGACAGGGGACGTGAACACTGAAGCTTTCTTT,CASSWSGTGDVNTEAFF
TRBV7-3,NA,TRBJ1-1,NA,TGTGCCAGCAGCTTCAGTAGTAACACTGAAGCTTTCTTT,CASSFSSNTEAFF
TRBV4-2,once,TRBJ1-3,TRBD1,TGTGCCAGCAGCCAATTCCTTGGGACAGCCTCTGGAAACACCATATATTTT,CASSQFLGTASGNTIYF
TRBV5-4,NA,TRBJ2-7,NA,TGTGCCAGCAGCAAGGGGTTGCCAAGCTCCTACGAGCAGTACTTC,CASSKGLPSSYEQYF
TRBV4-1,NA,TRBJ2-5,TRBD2,TGCGCCAGCAGCCAGGCGACTAGCGGGGGACAAGAGACCCAGTACTTC,CASSQATSGGQETQYF
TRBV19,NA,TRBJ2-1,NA,TGTGCCAGTAGTATCTCTCAGGTCCAACAGTACAATGAGCAGTTCTTC,CASSISQVQQYNEQFF
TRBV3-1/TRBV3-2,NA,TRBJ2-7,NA,TGTGCCAGCAGCCCTGGTTTAAGGATTAGCTCCTACGAGCAGTACTTC,CASSPGLRISSYEQYF
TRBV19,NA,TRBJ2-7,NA,TGTGCCAGTAGTATCTCCGGACAACTCTACGAGCAGTACTTC,CASSISGQLYEQYF
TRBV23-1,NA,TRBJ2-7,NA,TGCGCCAGCAGTCAACCCGGCGGGGATCCCTTAGGGGGGGACCCCTTCTACGAGCAGTACTTC,CASSQPGGDPLGGDPFYEQYF
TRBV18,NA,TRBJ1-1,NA,TGTGCCAGCTCCCTTGCAGGGAGGAACACTGAAGCTTTCTTT,CASSLAGRNTEAFF
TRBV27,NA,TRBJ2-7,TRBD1,TGTGCCAGCAGTCCCCTCCTAGGACAGGGGGCAGGTGAGCAGTACTTC,CASSPLLGQGAGEQYF
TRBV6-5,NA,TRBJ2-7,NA,TGTGCCAGCAGAGCCCTCCAGGGCGAGCAGTACTTC,CASRALQGEQYF
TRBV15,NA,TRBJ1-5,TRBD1,TGTGCCACCAGCAGAGGTGACAGGGAGTTCCAGCCCCAGCATTTT,CATSRGDREFQPQHF
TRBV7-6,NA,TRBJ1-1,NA,TGTGCCAGCAGCTTAGGCGGGCAGACTGAAGCTTTCTTT,CASSLGGQTEAFF
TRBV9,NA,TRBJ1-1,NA,TGTGCCAGCAGCGTAGAAAGGAGGACTGAAGCTTTCTTT,CASSVERRTEAFF
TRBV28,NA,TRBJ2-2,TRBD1,TGTGCCAGCAGTTTTTGGGACAGGGGATCCGGGGAGCTGTTTTTT,CASSFWDRGSGELFF
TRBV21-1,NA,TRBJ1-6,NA,TGTGCCAGCAGCAATAGGCCCTTGGCCAGGGAAAATTCACCCCTCCACTTT,CASSNRPLARENSPLHF
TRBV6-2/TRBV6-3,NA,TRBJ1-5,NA,TGTGCCAGCAGCCCTCTTTCTGGGGGCAGTCAGCCCCAGCATTTT,CASSPLSGGSQPQHF
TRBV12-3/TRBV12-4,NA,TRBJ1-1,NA,TGTGCCAGCAGTTTATCATGGACTGAAGCTTTCTTT,CASSLSWTEAFF
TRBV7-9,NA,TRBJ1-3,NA,TGTGCCAGCAGCTTAGCCGCGGGGCTGGCCGGAAACACCATATATTTT,CASSLAAGLAGNTIYF
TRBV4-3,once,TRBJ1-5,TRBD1,TGCGCCAGCAGCCAAGAGGGGACAGGGGATCAGCCCCAGCATTTT,CASSQEGTGDQPQHF
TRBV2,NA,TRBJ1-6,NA,TGTGCCAGCTTACGTGGGAGTGGGTCATATAATTCACCCCTCCACTTT,CASLRGSGSYNSPLHF
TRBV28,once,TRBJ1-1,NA,TGTGCCAGCAGCCAGGGGTTTGTGGGTGAAGCTTTCTTT,CASSQGFVGEAFF
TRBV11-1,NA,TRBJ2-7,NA,TGTGCCAGCAGCTTAGCGGGACATAACGTCTACGAGCAGTACTTC,CASSLAGHNVYEQYF
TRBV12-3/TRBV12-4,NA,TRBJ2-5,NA,TGTGCCAGCAGTTTTACAGATCAAGAGACCCAGTACTTC,CASSFTDQETQYF
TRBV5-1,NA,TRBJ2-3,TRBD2,TGCGCCAGCAGCTGGGGGACTAGCGGGTTTAGCACAGATACGCAGTATTTT,CASSWGTSGFSTDTQYF
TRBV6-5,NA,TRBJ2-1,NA,TGTGCCAGCAGTATCGGGAGAGCGACTGAGCAGTTCTTC,CASSIGRATEQFF
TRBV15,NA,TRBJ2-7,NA,TGTGCCACCAGCAGTCAGGGATCGCAGAACGAGCAGTACTTC,CATSSQGSQNEQYF
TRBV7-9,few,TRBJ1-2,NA,TGTGCCAGCAGCTCAAGCGCGTGGGGCTACACCTTC,CASSSSAWGYTF
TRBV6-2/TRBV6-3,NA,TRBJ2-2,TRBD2,TGTGCCAGCAGTCCATTGGGACTAGCGGGAGGGTCCGGGGAGCTGTTTTTT,CASSPLGLAGGSGELFF
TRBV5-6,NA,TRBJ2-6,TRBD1,TGTGCCAGCAGCCAAGGGACAGGGAAAAGCTCTGGGGCCAACGTCCTGACTTTC,CASSQGTGKSSGANVLTF
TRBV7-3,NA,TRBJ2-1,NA,TGTGCCAGCAGCCCTCGCCCTGCGCTCCAAGGCACCAATGAGCAGTTCTTC,CASSPRPALQGTNEQFF
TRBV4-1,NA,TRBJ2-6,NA,TGCGCCAGCAGCCAAGATTTGGCCGGAACCTTCTCTGGGGCCAACGTCCTGACTTTC,CASSQDLAGTFSGANVLTF
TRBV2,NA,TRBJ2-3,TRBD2,TGTGCCAGCAGTGCCGGACTAGCGGGAGGAGATACGCAGTATTTT,CASSAGLAGGDTQYF
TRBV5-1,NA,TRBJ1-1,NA,TGCGCCAGCAGCCTATCGGGACAACAGAACACTGAAGCTTTCTTT,CASSLSGQQNTEAFF
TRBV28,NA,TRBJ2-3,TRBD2,TGTGCCAGCAGGACACTAGCGGGAGGGTGGATTAGCACAGATACGCAGTATTTT,CASRTLAGGWISTDTQYF
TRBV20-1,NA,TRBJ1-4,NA,TGCAGTGCTAGTGCCTCTCGGGGCAGGGGCTTTGAAAAACTGTTTTTT,CSASASRGRGFEKLFF
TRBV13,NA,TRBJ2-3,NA,TGTGCCAGCAGCTTAGAACGGGGGAGAGATACGCAGTATTTT,CASSLERGRDTQYF
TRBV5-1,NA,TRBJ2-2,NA,TGCGCCAGCAGCGCGGACAGCGGGGAGCTGTTTTTT,CASSADSGELFF
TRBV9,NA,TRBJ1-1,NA,TGTGCCAGCAGCCCTTCAGGGGTGAGGAACACTGAAGCTTTCTTT,CASSPSGVRNTEAFF
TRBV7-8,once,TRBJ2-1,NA,TGTGCCAGCAGCTTAGAGCGGCTTACCTACAATGAGCAGTTCTTC,CASSLERLTYNEQFF
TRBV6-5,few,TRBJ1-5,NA,TGTGCCAGCAGGCTACAGGGAGGAGGTCAGCCCCAGCATTTT,CASRLQGGGQPQHF
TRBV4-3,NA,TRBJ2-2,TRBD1,TGCGCCAGCAGCACAGGGGTCGGGACCGGGGAGCTGTTTTTT,CASSTGVGTGELFF
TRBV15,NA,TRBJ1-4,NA,TGTGCCGCTGGGGATGCAACTAATGAAAAACTGTTTTTT,CAAGDATNEKLFF
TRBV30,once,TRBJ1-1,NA,TGTGCCTGGGAGTTGCGGATGAACACTGAAGCTTTCTTT,CAWELRMNTEAFF
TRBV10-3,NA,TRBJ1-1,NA,TGTGCCATCAGTGATACGGGGAGAGACTCGATCGAAGCTTTCTTT,CAISDTGRDSIEAFF
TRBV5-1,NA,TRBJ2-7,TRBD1,TGCGCCAGCAGCTTGGGACAGGGTGACGAGCAGTACTTC,CASSLGQGDEQYF
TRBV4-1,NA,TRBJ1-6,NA,TGCGCCAGCAGCCAAGCGGACCTTGGGTTTCGGTATAATTCACCCCTCCACTTT,CASSQADLGFRYNSPLHF
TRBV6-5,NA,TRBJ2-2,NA,TGTGCCAGCATCCCCAAGGGAGAGGTCCCCGGGGAGCTGTTTTTT,CASIPKGEVPGELFF
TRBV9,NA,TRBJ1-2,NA,TGTGCCAGCAGCGTAGGCTCAACATGGGGCTACACCTTC,CASSVGSTWGYTF
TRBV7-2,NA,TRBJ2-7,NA,TGTGCCAGCAGCCCCCAAATCGTCTCCTACGAGCAGTACTTC,CASSPQIVSYEQYF
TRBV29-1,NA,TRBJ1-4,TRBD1,TGCAGCGTTGAGGTGACAGGGAGCGAAAAACTGTTTTTT,CSVEVTGSEKLFF
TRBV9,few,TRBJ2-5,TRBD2,TGTGCCAGCAGCGTAGAGGCTAGCGGGGTCCAAGAGACCCAGTACTTC,CASSVEASGVQETQYF
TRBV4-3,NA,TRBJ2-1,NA,TGCGCCAGCAGCCAAGATTTATCGGGGGTAGCGCTGAATGAGCAGTTCTTC,CASSQDLSGVALNEQFF